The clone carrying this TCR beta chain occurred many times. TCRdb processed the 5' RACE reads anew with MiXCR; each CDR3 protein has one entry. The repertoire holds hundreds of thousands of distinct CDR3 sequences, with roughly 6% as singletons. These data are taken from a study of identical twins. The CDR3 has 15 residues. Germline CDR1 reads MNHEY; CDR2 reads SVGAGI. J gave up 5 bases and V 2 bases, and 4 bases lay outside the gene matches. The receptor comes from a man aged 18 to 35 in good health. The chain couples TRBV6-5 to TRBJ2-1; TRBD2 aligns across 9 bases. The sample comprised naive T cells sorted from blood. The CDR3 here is CASSYAVAGDNEQFF. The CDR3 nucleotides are TGTGCCAGCAGTTACGCGGTAGCGGGAGACAATGAGCAGTTCTTC.